Given below is one TCR beta chain in context. The CDR3 is made up of 13 amino acids. V gave up 4 bases and J gave up 8 bases; unmatched junction bases: 8. CDR1 and CDR2 from the germline V gene are SGHRS and YFSETQ. This entry comes from a study of shared clonotypes between healthy human individuals. Clones were sequenced by immunoSEQ multiplex PCR, and TCRdb holds only the in-frame ones, with some missing. The sample consists of millions of clones, approximately 94% of them appearing once. Terminally differentiated effector memory CD45RA+ cells were left out of the naive CD8 fraction, which was CD45RO-negative and positively selected for CCR7.

This clonotype was sampled from a man younger than 35 in good health. The specimen was naive CD8+ T cells sorted from blood. V gene TRBV5-1 combines with J gene TRBJ1-2; 7 bases fit TRBD1. CDR3 sequence reads: CASSPDRDIGYTF. The DNA of the CDR3 is TGCGCCAGCAGCCCTGACAGGGACATCGGCTACACCTTC.